This T cell receptor beta chain appears in the sequencing data of a study of Ad26.COV2.S vaccination and SARS-CoV-2 variants. In the study overall: Ad26.COV2.S arm of COV1001 included the donor. Doses of Ad26.COV2.S were injected into muscle once or twice, 56 days apart. Whole-study findings and limits: Relative to placebo recipients, vaccine recipients exhibited elevated spike-specific TCR breadth. For non-spike TCRs, breadth in vaccine recipients resembled that in placebo recipients.

This clone was detected only once. What it binds is not known. CDR1 and CDR2 from the germline V gene are MNHEY and SVGEGT. CDR3 length equals 15 residues. V was pared by 5 bases and J by 5 bases, with 15 bases between. TCRdb's table, derived via immunoSEQ multiplex PCR, lists solely in-frame clones and lacks some. This table holds around 450,000 clones, 80% to 90% found once. Treatment indicated: some 20 received Ad26.COV2.S at low or high dose, single or two shots; 5 received placebo; per-sample allocation not given. The samples were gathered on day 63 after the first injection of vaccine or placebo.

The origin of this receptor is a person between 18 and 59 years old who received the Ad26.COV2.S COVID-19 vaccine or a placebo. This sequence joins TRBV6-2 or TRBV6-3 and TRBJ1-4, with D possibly matching TRBD1 (6 bases). Sequenced material: peripheral blood, taken in a trial of Ad26.COV2.S vaccine versus placebo. The CDR3 is CASSPVRGLNEKLFF. CDR3 bases: TGTGCCAGCAGTCCGGTCCGGGGGCTCAATGAAAAACTGTTTTTT.